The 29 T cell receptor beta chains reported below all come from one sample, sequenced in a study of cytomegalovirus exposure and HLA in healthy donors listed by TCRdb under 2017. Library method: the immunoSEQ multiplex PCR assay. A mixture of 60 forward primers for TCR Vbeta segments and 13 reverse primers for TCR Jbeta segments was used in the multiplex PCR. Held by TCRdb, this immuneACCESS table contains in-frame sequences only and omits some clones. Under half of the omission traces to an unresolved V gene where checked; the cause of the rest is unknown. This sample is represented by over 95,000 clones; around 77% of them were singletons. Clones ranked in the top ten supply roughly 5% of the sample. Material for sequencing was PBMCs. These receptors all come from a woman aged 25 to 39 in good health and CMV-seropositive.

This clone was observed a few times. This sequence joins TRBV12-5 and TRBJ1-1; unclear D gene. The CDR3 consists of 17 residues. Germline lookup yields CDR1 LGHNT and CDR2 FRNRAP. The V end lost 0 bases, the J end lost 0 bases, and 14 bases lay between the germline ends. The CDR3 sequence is CASGLVLVSFMNTEAFF. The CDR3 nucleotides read TGTGCTAGTGGTTTGGTACTCGTAAGCTTCATGAACACTGAAGCTTTCTTT. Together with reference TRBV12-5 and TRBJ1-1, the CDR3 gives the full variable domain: DARVTQTPRHKVTEMGQEVTMRCQPILGHNTVFWYRQTMMQGLELLAYFRNRAPLDDSGMPKDRFSAEMPDATLATLKIQPSEPRDSAVYFCASGLVLVSFMNTEAFFGQGTRLTVV.

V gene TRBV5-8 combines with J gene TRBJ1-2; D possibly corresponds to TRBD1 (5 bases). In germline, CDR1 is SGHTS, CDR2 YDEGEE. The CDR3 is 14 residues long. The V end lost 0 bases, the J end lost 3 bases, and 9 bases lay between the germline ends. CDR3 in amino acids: CASSLARAHYGYTF. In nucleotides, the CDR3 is TGTGCCAGCAGCTTGGCCAGGGCCCACTATGGCTACACCTTC.

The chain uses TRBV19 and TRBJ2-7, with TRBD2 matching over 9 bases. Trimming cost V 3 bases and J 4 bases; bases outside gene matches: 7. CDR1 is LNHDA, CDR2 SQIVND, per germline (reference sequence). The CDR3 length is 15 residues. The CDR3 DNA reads TGTGCCAGTAGTATTGGGCGTAGCGGGGGTTACGAGCAGTACTTC. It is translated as CASSIGRSGGYEQYF. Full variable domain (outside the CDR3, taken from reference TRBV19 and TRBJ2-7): DGGITQSPKYLFRKEGQNVTLSCEQNLNHDAMYWYRQDPGQGLRLIYYSQIVNDFQKGDIAEGYSVSREKKESFPLTVTSAQKNPTAFYLCASSIGRSGGYEQYFGPGTRLTVT.

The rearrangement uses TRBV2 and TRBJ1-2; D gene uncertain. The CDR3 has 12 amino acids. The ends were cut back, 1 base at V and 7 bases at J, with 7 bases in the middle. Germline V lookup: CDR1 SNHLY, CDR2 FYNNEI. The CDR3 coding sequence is TGTGCCAGCAGTGAAGTTGCAGGTGGCTACACCTTC. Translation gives CASSEVAGGYTF. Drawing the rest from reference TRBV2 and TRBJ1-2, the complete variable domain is EPEVTQTPSHQVTQMGQEVILRCVPISNHLYFYWYRQILGQKVEFLVSFYNNEISEKSEIFDDQFSVERPDGSNFTLKIRSTKLEDSAMYFCASSEVAGGYTFGSGTRLTVV.

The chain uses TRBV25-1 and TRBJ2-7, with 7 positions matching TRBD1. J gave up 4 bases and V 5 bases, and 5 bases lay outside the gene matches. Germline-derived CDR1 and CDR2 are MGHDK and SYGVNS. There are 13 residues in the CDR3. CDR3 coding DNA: TGTGCCAGCAGTTCGCGACAGGGATACGAGCAGTACTTC. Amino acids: CASSSRQGYEQYF.

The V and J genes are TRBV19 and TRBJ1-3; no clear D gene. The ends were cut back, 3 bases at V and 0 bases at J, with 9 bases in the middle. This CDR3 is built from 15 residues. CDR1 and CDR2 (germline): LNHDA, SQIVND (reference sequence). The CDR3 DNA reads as TGTGCCAGTAGTATTCCCAGCGTCTCTGGAAACACCATATATTTT. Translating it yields CASSIPSVSGNTIYF.

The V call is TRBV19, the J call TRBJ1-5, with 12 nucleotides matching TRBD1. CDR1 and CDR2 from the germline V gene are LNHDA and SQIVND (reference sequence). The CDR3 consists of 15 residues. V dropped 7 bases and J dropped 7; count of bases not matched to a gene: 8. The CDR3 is CASIGDRGLGQPQHF. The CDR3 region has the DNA TGTGCCAGTATAGGGGACAGGGGGCTAGGACAGCCCCAGCATTTT.

CDR3 nucleotide sequence: TGTGCCAGCAGCAAAGACCAGGGAGGAGTTACAGATACGCAGTATTTT. The encoded protein is CASSKDQGGVTDTQYF. V gene TRBV21-1 combines with J gene TRBJ2-3; the D call of TRBD2 is as the table states it, not checked on the DNA. TRBV21-1 is labeled a pseudogene. The CDR3 length is 16 residues.

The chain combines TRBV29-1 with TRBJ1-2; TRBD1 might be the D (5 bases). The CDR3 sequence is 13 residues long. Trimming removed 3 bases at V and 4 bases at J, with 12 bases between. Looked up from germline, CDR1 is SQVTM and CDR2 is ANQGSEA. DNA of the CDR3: TGCAGCGTTGATCAGGGTCTGGGCTATGGCTACACCTTC. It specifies CSVDQGLGYGYTF.

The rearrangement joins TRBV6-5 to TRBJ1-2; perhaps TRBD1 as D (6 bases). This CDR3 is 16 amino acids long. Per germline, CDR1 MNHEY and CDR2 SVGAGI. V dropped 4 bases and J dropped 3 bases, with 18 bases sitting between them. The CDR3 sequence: CASSSQLRTVDYGYTF. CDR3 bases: TGTGCCAGCAGTTCTCAACTCCGGACAGTTGACTATGGCTACACCTTC.

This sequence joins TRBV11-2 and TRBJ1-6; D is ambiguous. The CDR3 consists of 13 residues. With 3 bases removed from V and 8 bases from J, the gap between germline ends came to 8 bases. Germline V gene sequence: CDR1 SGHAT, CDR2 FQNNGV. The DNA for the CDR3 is TGTGCCAGCAGCTTTTTACTGGATTCACCCCTCCACTTT. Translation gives CASSFLLDSPLHF.

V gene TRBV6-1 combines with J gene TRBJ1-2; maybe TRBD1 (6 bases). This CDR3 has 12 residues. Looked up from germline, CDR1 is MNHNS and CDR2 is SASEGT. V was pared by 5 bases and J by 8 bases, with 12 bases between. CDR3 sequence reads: CASSLQGMGYTF. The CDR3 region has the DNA TGTGCCAGCAGTCTTCAGGGGATGGGCTACACCTTC.

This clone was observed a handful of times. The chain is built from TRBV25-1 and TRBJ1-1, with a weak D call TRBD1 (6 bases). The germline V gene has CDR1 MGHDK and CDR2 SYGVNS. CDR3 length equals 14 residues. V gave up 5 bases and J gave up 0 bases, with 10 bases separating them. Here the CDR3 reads CASSRQDLNTEAFF. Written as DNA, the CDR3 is TGTGCCAGCAGTAGACAGGACTTGAACACTGAAGCTTTCTTT.

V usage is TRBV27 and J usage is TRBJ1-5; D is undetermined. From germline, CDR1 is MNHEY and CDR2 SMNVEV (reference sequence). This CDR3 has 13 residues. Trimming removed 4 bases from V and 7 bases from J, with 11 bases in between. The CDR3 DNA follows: TGTGCCAGCAGTTCTGGTGGGCGACAGCCCCAGCATTTT. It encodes CASSSGGRQPQHF.

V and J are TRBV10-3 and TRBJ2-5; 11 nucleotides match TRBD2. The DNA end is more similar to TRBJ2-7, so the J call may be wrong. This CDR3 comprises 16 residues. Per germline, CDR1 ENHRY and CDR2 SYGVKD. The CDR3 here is CASRKAGTSGNYEQYF. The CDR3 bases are TGTGCCTCTCGAAAAGCCGGGACTAGCGGCAACTACGAGCAGTACTTC.

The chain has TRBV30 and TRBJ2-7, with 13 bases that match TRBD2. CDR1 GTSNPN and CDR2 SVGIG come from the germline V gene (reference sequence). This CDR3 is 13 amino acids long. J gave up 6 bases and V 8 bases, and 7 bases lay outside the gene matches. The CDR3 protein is CALAGTSGTEQYF. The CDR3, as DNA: TGTGCCCTGGCCGGGACTAGCGGGACCGAGCAGTACTTC.

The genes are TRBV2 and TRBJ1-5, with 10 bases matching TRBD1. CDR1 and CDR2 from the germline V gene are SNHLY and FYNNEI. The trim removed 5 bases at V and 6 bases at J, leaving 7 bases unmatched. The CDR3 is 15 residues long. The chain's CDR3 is CASSPGQGVGQPQHF. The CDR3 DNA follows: TGTGCCAGCAGTCCAGGACAGGGGGTCGGTCAGCCCCAGCATTTT.

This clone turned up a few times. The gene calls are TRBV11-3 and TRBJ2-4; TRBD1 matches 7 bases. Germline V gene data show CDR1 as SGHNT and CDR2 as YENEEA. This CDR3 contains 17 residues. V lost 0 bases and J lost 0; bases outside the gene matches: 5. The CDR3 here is CASSLEGTALAKNIQYF. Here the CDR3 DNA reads TGTGCCAGCAGCTTAGAAGGGACAGCTCTAGCCAAAAACATTCAGTACTTC.

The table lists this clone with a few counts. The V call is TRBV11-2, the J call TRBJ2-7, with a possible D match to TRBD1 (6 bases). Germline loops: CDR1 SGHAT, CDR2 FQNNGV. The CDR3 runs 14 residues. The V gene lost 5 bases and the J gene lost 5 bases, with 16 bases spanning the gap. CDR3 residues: CASSPDRILNEQYF. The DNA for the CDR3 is TGTGCCAGCAGCCCCGACAGGATATTGAACGAGCAGTACTTC.

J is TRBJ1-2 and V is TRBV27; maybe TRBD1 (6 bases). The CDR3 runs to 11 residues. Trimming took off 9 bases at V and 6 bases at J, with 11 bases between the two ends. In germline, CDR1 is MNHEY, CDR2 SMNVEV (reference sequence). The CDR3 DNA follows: TGTGCCAGGCCGAACAGGGATGGCTACACCTTC. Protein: CARPNRDGYTF.

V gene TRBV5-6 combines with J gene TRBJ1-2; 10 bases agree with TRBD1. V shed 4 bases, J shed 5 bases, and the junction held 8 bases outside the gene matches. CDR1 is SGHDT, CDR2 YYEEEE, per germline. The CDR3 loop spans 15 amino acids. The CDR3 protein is CASSRRGTGEYGYTF. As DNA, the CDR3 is TGTGCCAGCAGCAGGCGTGGGACAGGGGAGTATGGCTACACCTTC.

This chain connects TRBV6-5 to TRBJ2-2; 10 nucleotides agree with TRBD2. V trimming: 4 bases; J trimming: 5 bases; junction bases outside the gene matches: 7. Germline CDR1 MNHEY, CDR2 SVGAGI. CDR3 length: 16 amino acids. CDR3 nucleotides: TGTGCCAGCAGTTCACTAGCGGGGACCACTACCGGGGAGCTGTTTTTT. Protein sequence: CASSSLAGTTTGELFF.

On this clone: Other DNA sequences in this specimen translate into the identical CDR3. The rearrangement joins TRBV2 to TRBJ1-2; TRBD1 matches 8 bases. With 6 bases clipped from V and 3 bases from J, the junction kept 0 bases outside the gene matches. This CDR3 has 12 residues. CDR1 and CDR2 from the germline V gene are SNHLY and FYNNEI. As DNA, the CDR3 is TGTGCCAGCAGGGACAGGGACTATGGCTACACCTTC. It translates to CASRDRDYGYTF.

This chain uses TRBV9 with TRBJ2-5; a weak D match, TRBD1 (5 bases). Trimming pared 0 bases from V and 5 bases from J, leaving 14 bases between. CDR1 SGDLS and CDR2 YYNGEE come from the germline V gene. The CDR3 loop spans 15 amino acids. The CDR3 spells CASSVVGPQAETQYF. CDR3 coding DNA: TGTGCCAGCAGCGTAGTGGGGCCCCAGGCGGAGACCCAGTACTTC.

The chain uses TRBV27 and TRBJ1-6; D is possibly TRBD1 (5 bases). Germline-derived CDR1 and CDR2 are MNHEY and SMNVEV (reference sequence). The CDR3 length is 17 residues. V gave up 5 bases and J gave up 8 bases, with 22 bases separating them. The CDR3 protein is CASSPSQWGGGDSPLHF. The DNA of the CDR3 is TGTGCCAGCAGTCCGAGTCAATGGGGCGGGGGAGATTCACCCCTCCACTTT.

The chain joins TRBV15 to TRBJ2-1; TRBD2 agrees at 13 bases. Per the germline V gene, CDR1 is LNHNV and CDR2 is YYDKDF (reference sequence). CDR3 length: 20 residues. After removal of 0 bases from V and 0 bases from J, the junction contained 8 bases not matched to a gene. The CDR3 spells CATSRDGTSGKTSSYNEQFF. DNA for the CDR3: TGTGCCACCAGCAGAGATGGGACTAGCGGGAAAACAAGCTCCTACAATGAGCAGTTCTTC.

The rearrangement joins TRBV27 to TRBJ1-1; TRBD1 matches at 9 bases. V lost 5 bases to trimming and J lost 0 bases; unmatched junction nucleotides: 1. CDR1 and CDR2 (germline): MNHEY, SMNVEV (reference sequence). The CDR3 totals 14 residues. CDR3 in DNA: TGTGCCAGCAGTAACAGGGGGCTGAACACTGAAGCTTTCTTT. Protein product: CASSNRGLNTEAFF.

The CDR3, as DNA: TGTGCCAGCAGTACGAGACTAGCGGGAGGGCTGGCAGATACGCAGTATTTT. It translates to CASSTRLAGGLADTQYF. The rearrangement joins TRBV27 to TRBJ2-3; TRBD2 matches 14 bases. CDR1 MNHEY and CDR2 SMNVEV come from the germline V gene (reference sequence). The ends lost 5 bases at V and 4 bases at J; junction bases unmatched: 8. The CDR3 runs 17 residues.

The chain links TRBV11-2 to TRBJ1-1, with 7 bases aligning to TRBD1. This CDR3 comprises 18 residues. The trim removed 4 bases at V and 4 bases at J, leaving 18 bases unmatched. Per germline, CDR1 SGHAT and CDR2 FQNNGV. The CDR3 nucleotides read TGTGCCAGCAGCTCGCTAACCCGAAAAGGGGGCGCAGGCACTGAAGCTTTCTTT. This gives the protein CASSSLTRKGGAGTEAFF.